This entry is about one T cell receptor beta chain. The source of the sample is a study of ipilimumab plus nivolumab after autologous stem cell transplantation. Whole-study context: Myeloma patients were high-risk transplant-naive or relapsed within 3 years of first autologous transplant.

Germline V gene data show CDR1 as GTSNPN and CDR2 as SVGIG (reference sequence). V shed 2 bases, J shed 1 base, and the junction held 0 bases outside the gene matches. The CDR3 spans 13 residues. Clones were sequenced by immunoSEQ multiplex PCR, and TCRdb holds only the in-frame ones, with some missing. The table lists tens of thousands of clones, about 92% of them singletons. The TCR originated in a male donor with multiple myeloma. The rearrangement uses TRBV30 and TRBJ1-1; 8 bases match TRBD1. This specimen was PBMCs, taken in a trial of ipilimumab plus nivolumab as post-transplant consolidation. The CDR3 protein is CAWSTGGNTEAFF. DNA for the CDR3: TGTGCCTGGAGTACAGGGGGGAACACTGAAGCTTTCTTT.